What follows describes a single TCR beta chain. In the original analysis: For nucleated cells, counts were estimated from reference gene primer amplification. Assay: immunoSEQ multiplex PCR; the TCRdb copy retains only in-frame clones and omits some. The V and J calls and the clone size are those of that table, but D and trimming were determined from the DNA. Here the sample spans roughly 200,000 clones, roughly 80% being singletons. The Seattle patients, enrolled during active infection, were followed longitudinally. The data derive from a study of blood T cell repertoires in COVID-19. About the study: The origin of the acute and convalescent COVID-19 samples was the United States, Italy and Spain. T cells, B-cell-depleted T cells, or PBMCs provided the cDNA or gDNA that served as material.

The CDR3 is 14 residues long. The V gene end was trimmed by 2 bases and the J gene end by 7 bases; junction bases not matched to a gene: 7. The germline V gene encodes CDR1 MDHEN and CDR2 SYDVKM. The gene calls are TRBV28 and TRBJ1-2, with TRBD1 matching over 7 bases. The TCR was taken from a woman over 75 with COVID-19, enrolled during active disease. The sequenced sample consisted of peripheral blood. This CDR3 is CASSLIPAGGGYTF. CDR3 in DNA: TGTGCCAGCAGTTTAATCCCTGCAGGGGGTGGCTACACCTTC.